A selection of T cell receptor beta chains follows, all from one sample in a study of T cell responses to AZD1222 COVID-19 vaccine. Profiled with immunoSEQ multiplex PCR; TCRdb holds only in-frame clones, not every one. This sample has around 180,000 clones; around 90% occur once, and the top ten carry roughly 0.49%. The specimen was peripheral blood, collected on day 0 of AZD1222 vaccination. The source of these receptors is an adult in good health. CDR3s include the opening cysteine and the closing phenylalanine or tryptophan. The D gene is left open where the match is weak. Clone size appears in some rows only: once, few, many, or a class for an expanded clone.

d_gene: TRBD1; j_gene: TRBJ2-7; abundance: .; len: 14; v_gene: TRBV5-6; CDR3aa: CASSFLNRGNEQYF; CDR3nt: TGTGCCAGCAGCTTCCTTAACAGGGGGAACGAGCAGTACTTC
d_gene: TRBD1; j_gene: TRBJ2-5; abundance: .; len: 15; v_gene: TRBV25-1; CDR3aa: CASSSQGGFRETQYF; CDR3nt: TGTGCCAGCAGTTCACAGGGGGGATTCAGGGAGACCCAGTACTTC
d_gene: TRBD1; j_gene: TRBJ1-2; abundance: .; len: 15; v_gene: TRBV12-5; CDR3aa: CASGLPDRANYGYTF; CDR3nt: TGTGCTAGTGGTTTGCCGGACAGGGCTAACTATGGCTACACCTTC
d_gene: .; j_gene: TRBJ2-3; abundance: .; len: 14; v_gene: TRBV5-5; CDR3aa: CASPPTGGTDTQYF; CDR3nt: TGTGCCAGCCCCCCGACAGGAGGCACAGATACGCAGTATTTT
d_gene: TRBD2; j_gene: TRBJ2-3; abundance: .; len: 19; v_gene: TRBV24-1; CDR3aa: CATSDPGLAGPVSTDTQYF; CDR3nt: TGTGCCACCAGTGATCCGGGACTAGCGGGGCCGGTTAGCACAGATACGCAGTATTTT
d_gene: .; j_gene: TRBJ2-1; abundance: few; len: 11; v_gene: TRBV30; CDR3aa: CAWTAYNEQFF; CDR3nt: TGTGCCTGGACAGCCTACAATGAGCAGTTCTTC
d_gene: .; j_gene: TRBJ2-7; abundance: .; len: 13; v_gene: TRBV11-2; CDR3aa: CASSFHRDYEQYF; CDR3nt: TGTGCCAGCAGCTTTCACAGGGATTACGAGCAGTACTTC
d_gene: .; j_gene: TRBJ1-5; abundance: .; len: 13; v_gene: TRBV9; CDR3aa: CASSIDSGQPQHF; CDR3nt: TGTGCCAGCAGCATTGATTCGGGTCAGCCCCAGCATTTT
d_gene: .; j_gene: TRBJ2-6; abundance: few; len: 14; v_gene: TRBV27; CDR3aa: CASMQLAGANVLTF; CDR3nt: TGTGCCAGCATGCAGTTAGCAGGGGCCAACGTCCTGACTTTC
d_gene: TRBD1; j_gene: TRBJ1-2; abundance: .; len: 12; v_gene: TRBV29-1; CDR3aa: CSAQGQGLGYTF; CDR3nt: TGCAGCGCTCAAGGACAGGGACTTGGCTACACCTTC
d_gene: TRBD1; j_gene: TRBJ2-7; abundance: once; len: 17; v_gene: TRBV28; CDR3aa: CASSLPATGLVSYEQYF; CDR3nt: TGTGCCAGCAGTTTACCCGCGACAGGGCTTGTGTCCTACGAGCAGTACTTC
d_gene: .; j_gene: TRBJ1-1; abundance: .; len: 19; v_gene: TRBV7-2; CDR3aa: CASSLGVRGRGPREAEAFF; CDR3nt: TGTGCCAGCAGCTTAGGGGTTCGTGGCAGGGGCCCTAGAGAGGCTGAAGCTTTCTTT
d_gene: .; j_gene: TRBJ1-6; abundance: .; len: 15; v_gene: TRBV4-3; CDR3aa: CASSQGTTNNSPLHF; CDR3nt: TGCGCCAGCAGCCAAGGGACAACGAATAATTCACCCCTCCACTTT
d_gene: .; j_gene: TRBJ2-1; abundance: .; len: 13; v_gene: TRBV12-3/TRBV12-4; CDR3aa: CASSPDSYNEQFF; CDR3nt: TGTGCCAGCAGCCCAGACAGCTACAATGAGCAGTTCTTC
d_gene: .; j_gene: TRBJ1-1; abundance: .; len: 13; v_gene: TRBV19; CDR3aa: CASTWTENTEAFF; CDR3nt: TGTGCCAGTACCTGGACAGAGAACACTGAAGCTTTCTTT
d_gene: .; j_gene: TRBJ1-3; abundance: .; len: 14; v_gene: TRBV27; CDR3aa: CASSLRGAGNTIYF; CDR3nt: TGTGCCAGCAGTTTGCGAGGGGCTGGAAACACCATATATTTT
d_gene: .; j_gene: TRBJ2-1; abundance: .; len: 15; v_gene: TRBV7-3; CDR3aa: CASSLGLGWGNEQFF; CDR3nt: TGTGCCAGCAGCTTGGGACTGGGGTGGGGCAATGAGCAGTTCTTC
d_gene: TRBD1; j_gene: TRBJ2-7; abundance: .; len: 14; v_gene: TRBV6-5; CDR3aa: CASSYSGTEYEQYF; CDR3nt: TGTGCCAGCAGTTACTCGGGGACAGAGTACGAGCAGTACTTC
d_gene: .; j_gene: TRBJ1-5; abundance: .; len: 16; v_gene: TRBV28; CDR3aa: CASRFLPGRIGQPQHF; CDR3nt: TGTGCCAGCAGGTTTCTTCCCGGCAGGATTGGGCAGCCCCAGCATTTT
d_gene: .; j_gene: TRBJ1-2; abundance: .; len: 12; v_gene: TRBV11-2; CDR3aa: CASSLDMVGYTF; CDR3nt: TGTGCCAGCAGCTTAGATATGGTTGGCTACACCTTC
d_gene: .; j_gene: TRBJ2-7; abundance: .; len: 13; v_gene: TRBV6-6; CDR3aa: CASRPGTIYEQYF; CDR3nt: TGTGCCAGCAGGCCGGGGACCATCTACGAGCAGTACTTC
d_gene: .; j_gene: TRBJ2-7; abundance: .; len: 14; v_gene: TRBV7-8; CDR3aa: CASSPGGTSYEQYF; CDR3nt: TGTGCCAGCAGCCCTGGGGGCACCTCCTACGAGCAGTACTTC